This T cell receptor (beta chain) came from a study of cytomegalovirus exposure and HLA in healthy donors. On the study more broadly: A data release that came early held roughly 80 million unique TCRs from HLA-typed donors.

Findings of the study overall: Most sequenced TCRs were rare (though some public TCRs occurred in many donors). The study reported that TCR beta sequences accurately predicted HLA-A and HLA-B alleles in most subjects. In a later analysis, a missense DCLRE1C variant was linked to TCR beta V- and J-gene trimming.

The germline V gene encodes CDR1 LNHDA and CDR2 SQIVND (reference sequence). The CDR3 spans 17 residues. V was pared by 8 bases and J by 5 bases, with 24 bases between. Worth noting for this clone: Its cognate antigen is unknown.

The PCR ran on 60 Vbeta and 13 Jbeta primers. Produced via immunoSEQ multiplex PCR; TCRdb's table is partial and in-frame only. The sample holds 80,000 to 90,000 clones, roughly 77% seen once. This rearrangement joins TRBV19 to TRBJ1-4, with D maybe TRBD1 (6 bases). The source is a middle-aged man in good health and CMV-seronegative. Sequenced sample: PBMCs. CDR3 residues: CASRKRQAASTNEKLFF. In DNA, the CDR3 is TGTGCCAGTCGAAAGAGACAGGCTGCGAGTACAAATGAAAAACTGTTTTTT.